The clone carrying this TCR beta chain has a count of ten or more. The germline CDR1 and CDR2 sequences are DFQATT and SNEGSKA (reference sequence). With 6 bases clipped from V and 4 bases from J, the junction kept 8 bases outside the gene matches. The CDR3 has 13 amino acids. Using a J-beta primer mix together with a sample-barcoded 5' primer, a second PCR was run for roughly 7 to 12 cycles. Via MiXCR, TCRdb re-called the 5' RACE reads, giving one row per CDR3 protein. The sample gives 1.5 million to 2 million distinct CDR3 sequences, over 25% of which show up once; 6.5% to 8.5% is in the top ten. The data are from a study of blood T cells in healthy people across ages.

This chain links TRBV20-1 with TRBJ1-2, with TRBD1 matching 7 bases. Sequenced material: blood. This clonotype was sampled from a woman aged 25 to 45 in good health. CDR3 region: CSARRDSLYGYTF. The CDR3 nucleotides are TGCAGTGCCAGGCGGGACAGCCTCTATGGCTACACCTTC.